A selection of T cell receptor beta chains follows, all from one sample in a study of blood T cells in healthy people across ages. Via MiXCR, TCRdb re-called the 5' RACE reads, giving one row per CDR3 protein. This table has roughly 2 million distinct CDR3 sequences, about 50% appearing once. Sequenced: blood. Receptors were obtained from a woman in her thirties or forties in good health. The CDR3 runs from the conserved cysteine through the conserved F or W. A D gene is named only where the DNA matches it firmly. Some rows have no size entry. The others give once, few or many, or a class for an expanded clone.

-	TRBV28	TRBJ2-5	-	TGTGCCAGCAACGCAGGGTTGGAGACCCAGTACTTC	CASNAGLETQYF
-	TRBV6-6	TRBJ1-2	-	TGTGCCAGCAGTTACCCGAGGGGTGGCTACACCTTC	CASSYPRGGYTF
-	TRBV15	TRBJ1-2	once	TGTGCCTCCAGCAGCTCAACTGCAGACTATGGCTACACCTTC	CASSSSTADYGYTF
-	TRBV5-6	TRBJ2-5	-	TGTGCCAGCAGCTTCCGGGACGAGGGGGTACAAGAGACCCAGTACTTC	CASSFRDEGVQETQYF
-	TRBV6-2/TRBV6-3	TRBJ1-2	few	TGTGCCAGCAGTAGGGCCCGATCTGGCTACACCTTC	CASSRARSGYTF
-	TRBV7-6	TRBJ2-1	-	TGTGCCAGCAGCTCAAAAACAGGGTACAATGAGCAGTTCTTC	CASSSKTGYNEQFF
-	TRBV9	TRBJ1-2	-	TGTGCCAGCAGCGTAGATAAAACGAACAGCGGGGTTCACACCTTC	CASSVDKTNSGVHTF
-	TRBV12-3/TRBV12-4	TRBJ1-5	few	TGTGCCAGCAGCCAGGATCAGCCCCAGCATTTT	CASSQDQPQHF
TRBD1	TRBV20-1	TRBJ1-2	-	TGCAGTGCTACACTTGCCGGGACAGAGCAATATGGCTACACCTTC	CSATLAGTEQYGYTF
TRBD1	TRBV7-9	TRBJ1-2	-	TGTGCCAGCAGCTTAAGCCAGGGGGGCCTCTACACCTTC	CASSLSQGGLYTF
TRBD2	TRBV24-1	TRBJ2-3	-	TGTGCCACCAGTGATTTGCTCGCGGGGGAGCCCTCTAGTCCAGATACGCAGTATTTT	CATSDLLAGEPSSPDTQYF
-	TRBV12-3/TRBV12-4	TRBJ1-2	-	TGTGCCAGCAGTTCCCTCCCAGGTGACTATGGCTACACCTTC	CASSSLPGDYGYTF
-	TRBV3-1	TRBJ2-6	few	TGTGCCAGCAGCCATGGACCGTCCTCTGGGGCCAACGTCCTGACTTTC	CASSHGPSSGANVLTF
-	TRBV29-1	TRBJ1-2	-	TGCAGCGTTGAACAGACCTATGGCTACACCTTC	CSVEQTYGYTF
-	TRBV28	TRBJ2-3	-	TGTGCCACCCTAAACGGGGGTGTGGGAGATACGCAGTATTTT	CATLNGGVGDTQYF